A selection of T cell receptor beta chains follows, all from one sample in a study of spatial heterogeneity in lung cancer. Via MiXCR, TCRdb re-called the 5' RACE reads, giving one row per CDR3 protein. The table lists about 94,000 distinct CDR3 sequences, 15% to 20% of them singletons. The sample in question was PBMCs, obtained at follow-up. The source of these receptors is a male donor with early-stage non-small cell lung cancer. The CDR3 runs from the conserved cysteine through the conserved F or W. Each record gives: D gene, clone size, V gene, J gene, CDR3 protein, CDR3 DNA. The D gene is left open where the match is weak. Rows give clone size only sometimes, using once, few, many, or a class for an expanded clone.

d_call: .; clone_size: few; v_call: TRBV20-1; j_call: TRBJ2-3; cdr3_aa: CSARDSGTDTQYF; cdr3_nt: TGCAGTGCTAGAGATAGCGGCACAGATACGCAGTATTTT
d_call: .; clone_size: few; v_call: TRBV6-5; j_call: TRBJ1-2; cdr3_aa: CASRGPNYGYTF; cdr3_nt: TGTGCCAGCAGAGGGCCTAACTATGGCTACACCTTC
d_call: TRBD1; clone_size: .; v_call: TRBV9; j_call: TRBJ1-2; cdr3_aa: CASSVEGTGAGYTF; cdr3_nt: TGTGCCAGCAGCGTAGAGGGGACAGGGGCCGGCTACACCTTC
d_call: .; clone_size: few; v_call: TRBV18; j_call: TRBJ2-2; cdr3_aa: CASSPSQSNTGELFF; cdr3_nt: TGTGCCAGCTCACCATCACAGTCGAACACCGGGGAGCTGTTTTTT
d_call: TRBD1; clone_size: few; v_call: TRBV6-5; j_call: TRBJ1-3; cdr3_aa: CASSIRDSSSGNTIYF; cdr3_nt: TGTGCCAGCTCCATCCGGGACAGCTCCTCTGGAAACACCATATATTTT
d_call: .; clone_size: .; v_call: TRBV5-1; j_call: TRBJ1-1; cdr3_aa: CASKRGRTEAFF; cdr3_nt: TGCGCCAGCAAGCGGGGGCGAACTGAAGCTTTCTTT
d_call: .; clone_size: many; v_call: TRBV12-3/TRBV12-4; j_call: TRBJ1-4; cdr3_aa: CASSRGGSNEKLFF; cdr3_nt: TGTGCCAGCAGCCGAGGGGGTTCAAACGAAAAACTGTTTTTT
d_call: .; clone_size: many; v_call: TRBV3-1; j_call: TRBJ1-2; cdr3_aa: CASSQKQGGYGYTF; cdr3_nt: TGTGCCAGCAGCCAAAAACAGGGAGGCTATGGCTACACCTTC
d_call: .; clone_size: .; v_call: TRBV20-1; j_call: TRBJ2-3; cdr3_aa: CSFMKRDTPPLDTQYF; cdr3_nt: TGCAGCTTTATGAAGCGGGACACCCCCCCTTTGGATACGCAGTATTTT
d_call: .; clone_size: .; v_call: TRBV3-1; j_call: TRBJ2-6; cdr3_aa: CASSQGGTAFSGANVLTF; cdr3_nt: TGTGCCAGCAGCCAAGGCGGGACAGCTTTCTCTGGGGCCAACGTCCTGACTTTC
d_call: .; clone_size: .; v_call: TRBV24-1; j_call: TRBJ1-1; cdr3_aa: CATSEARGDRTEAFF; cdr3_nt: TGTGCCACCAGTGAGGCTAGAGGGGATAGGACTGAAGCTTTCTTT
d_call: .; clone_size: .; v_call: TRBV20-1; j_call: TRBJ1-5; cdr3_aa: CSASDLGRRPERPQHF; cdr3_nt: TGCAGTGCTAGCGACCTGGGACGTAGACCCGAGCGGCCCCAGCATTTT
d_call: .; clone_size: .; v_call: TRBV5-1; j_call: TRBJ2-3; cdr3_aa: CASSLPSTDTQYF; cdr3_nt: TGCGCCAGCAGCTTGCCCAGCACAGATACGCAGTATTTT
d_call: .; clone_size: many; v_call: TRBV5-1; j_call: TRBJ2-1; cdr3_aa: CASTGGSYNEQFF; cdr3_nt: TGCGCCAGCACCGGGGGCTCCTACAATGAGCAGTTCTTC
d_call: .; clone_size: .; v_call: TRBV6-5; j_call: TRBJ1-2; cdr3_aa: CASREQGVYGYTF; cdr3_nt: TGTGCCAGCAGGGAACAGGGAGTCTATGGCTACACCTTC
d_call: .; clone_size: .; v_call: TRBV15; j_call: TRBJ2-3; cdr3_aa: CATSRTPTGTFGDTQYF; cdr3_nt: TGTGCCACCAGCAGGACCCCGACAGGGACTTTTGGAGATACGCAGTATTTT
d_call: .; clone_size: .; v_call: TRBV6-1; j_call: TRBJ2-3; cdr3_aa: CASTATLVVPGTQYF; cdr3_nt: TGTGCCAGCACGGCAACCCTCGTAGTCCCCGGAACGCAGTATTTT
d_call: .; clone_size: .; v_call: TRBV4-1; j_call: TRBJ2-1; cdr3_aa: CASSPDRLRDNEQFF; cdr3_nt: TGCGCCAGCAGCCCCGACCGCCTCCGGGACAATGAGCAGTTCTTC
d_call: TRBD1; clone_size: few; v_call: TRBV5-1; j_call: TRBJ1-4; cdr3_aa: CASSSGQEEKLFF; cdr3_nt: TGCGCCAGCAGCTCTGGACAGGAGGAAAAACTGTTTTTT
d_call: .; clone_size: .; v_call: TRBV4-2; j_call: TRBJ1-2; cdr3_aa: CASSQDRRTEGYTF; cdr3_nt: TGTGCCAGCAGCCAAGATCGACGGACGGAAGGCTACACCTTC
d_call: TRBD1; clone_size: few; v_call: TRBV20-1; j_call: TRBJ1-4; cdr3_aa: CSAPSGGEKLFF; cdr3_nt: TGCAGTGCCCCGTCAGGGGGGGAAAAACTGTTTTTT
d_call: TRBD1; clone_size: .; v_call: TRBV27; j_call: TRBJ1-2; cdr3_aa: CASSLGTGFNYGYTF; cdr3_nt: TGTGCCAGCAGTTTGGGGACAGGCTTTAACTATGGCTACACCTTC
d_call: TRBD1; clone_size: many; v_call: TRBV30; j_call: TRBJ2-7; cdr3_aa: CACWDRGKPYEQYF; cdr3_nt: TGTGCCTGCTGGGACAGGGGTAAACCCTACGAGCAGTACTTC
d_call: .; clone_size: few; v_call: TRBV3-1; j_call: TRBJ2-2; cdr3_aa: CASSRQRDLLDTGELFF; cdr3_nt: TGTGCCAGCAGCCGCCAACGGGACTTACTGGACACCGGGGAGCTGTTTTTT
d_call: .; clone_size: .; v_call: TRBV19; j_call: TRBJ1-5; cdr3_aa: CASRQGWGQPQHF; cdr3_nt: TGTGCCAGTAGACAGGGTTGGGGTCAGCCCCAGCATTTT
d_call: .; clone_size: few; v_call: TRBV20-1; j_call: TRBJ1-2; cdr3_aa: CSAMRGARGYTF; cdr3_nt: TGCAGTGCTATGAGAGGGGCTCGTGGCTACACCTTC
d_call: .; clone_size: few; v_call: TRBV29-1; j_call: TRBJ1-1; cdr3_aa: CSVEAQVGAEAFF; cdr3_nt: TGCAGCGTTGAAGCCCAGGTGGGAGCTGAAGCTTTCTTT
d_call: TRBD1; clone_size: .; v_call: TRBV5-1; j_call: TRBJ2-7; cdr3_aa: CASSLDRGISYEQYF; cdr3_nt: TGCGCCAGCAGCTTGGACAGGGGAATCTCCTACGAGCAGTACTTC